The 10 T cell receptor beta chains presented below share a single source sample, sequenced in a study of shared clonotypes between healthy human individuals. CD45RO-negative, CCR7-selected cells formed the naive CD8 fraction, which excluded terminally differentiated effector memory CD45RA+ cells. Clones were sequenced by immunoSEQ multiplex PCR, and TCRdb holds only the in-frame ones, with some missing. In the table there are approximately 1.9 million clones, 90% to 95% of which are singletons. Sequenced sample: naive CD8+ T cells from PBMCs. The origin of the receptors is a man aged 18 to 30 in good health. Some clones in this sample may be carry-over from other donors' samples.

J is TRBJ2-7 and V is TRBV10-1; 8 bases map to TRBD1. The CDR3 length is 13 residues. With 5 bases clipped from V and 2 bases from J, the junction kept 2 bases outside the gene matches. Germline loops: CDR1 WNHNN, CDR2 SYGVQD (reference sequence). CDR3 loop: CASSKTGAYEQYF. In nucleotides, the CDR3 is TGCGCCAGCAGTAAGACAGGGGCCTACGAGCAGTACTTC.

V and J are TRBV7-9 and TRBJ1-2; TRBD1 matches at 7 bases. CDR3 length equals 16 residues. From germline, CDR1 is SEHNR and CDR2 FQNEAQ (reference sequence). With 1 base clipped from V and 0 bases from J, the junction kept 5 bases outside the gene matches. The CDR3 region has the DNA TGTGCCAGCAGCTTAGGAGGGGGACAGCCTAACTATGGCTACACCTTC. Its protein is CASSLGGGQPNYGYTF.

This clone was seen once. The chain is built from TRBV7-9 and TRBJ1-2, with TRBD1 identical over 7 bases. CDR1 is SEHNR and CDR2 is FQNEAQ in the germline V gene (reference sequence). The CDR3 spans 17 residues. V lost 4 bases, J lost 4 bases, and 15 bases stayed unmatched. The CDR3 here is CASSSLLTGYIRYGYTF. The CDR3 DNA is TGTGCCAGCAGCTCCCTTCTGACAGGGTATATCCGCTATGGCTACACCTTC.

The chain combines TRBV29-1 with TRBJ2-7; 9 bases are shared with TRBD1. J was trimmed by 0 bases and V by 4 bases; bases with no gene match: 4. The germline V gene encodes CDR1 SQVTM and CDR2 ANQGSEA. This CDR3 has 14 amino acids. The CDR3 is CSVVGTGISYEQYF. As DNA, the CDR3 is TGCAGCGTTGTTGGGACAGGGATCTCCTACGAGCAGTACTTC.

In this sample, this clone turned up once. This chain links TRBV4-3 with TRBJ2-1; TRBD1 matches 10 bases. CDR1 LGHNA and CDR2 YSLEER come from the germline V gene. There are 14 residues in the CDR3. The junction had 2 bases not matched to a gene; V was cut back by 1 base and J by 8 bases. The CDR3 nucleotides are TGCGCCAGCAGCCAAGCGACAGGGGGCGATGAGCAGTTCTTC. Translated: CASSQATGGDEQFF.

The chain couples TRBV19 to TRBJ2-7, with D possibly being TRBD1 or TRBD2 (7 bases each). CDR3 length equals 16 residues. V lost 5 bases and J lost 7, with 24 bases in between. Germline CDR1 and CDR2: LNHDA and SQIVND (reference sequence). CDR3 sequence: CASSPLDRTGAGEQYF. The CDR3 DNA follows: TGTGCCAGTAGTCCTTTGGACAGGACAGGAGCGGGGGAGCAGTACTTC.

The chain combines TRBV27 with TRBJ2-2; 11 positions agree with TRBD2. The CDR3 sequence is 15 residues long. Per the germline V gene, CDR1 is MNHEY and CDR2 is SMNVEV (reference sequence). Losses at the gene ends were 4 bases for V and 5 bases for J; bases not matched to a gene: 3. CDR3 coding DNA: TGTGCCAGCAGTTACCGACTAGCGGGGACCGGGGAGCTGTTTTTT. Translation gives CASSYRLAGTGELFF.

The genes are TRBV9 and TRBJ1-1; D remains unclear. Germline-derived CDR1 and CDR2 are SGDLS and YYNGEE. V shed 3 bases and J shed 0 bases, with 12 bases lying between them. The length of the CDR3 is 15 residues. The CDR3 is CASSDKDGMNTEAFF. CDR3 nucleotide sequence: TGTGCCAGCAGCGACAAGGACGGTATGAACACTGAAGCTTTCTTT.

V gene TRBV29-1 combines with J gene TRBJ2-7; TRBD1 or TRBD2 may be the D gene (5 bases each). Germline assignment: CDR1 SQVTM and CDR2 ANQGSEA. CDR3 length: 12 amino acids. The V end was cut by 6 bases, the J end by 2 bases, with 11 bases between. The CDR3 sequence: CSVLGVPYEQYF. In nucleotides, the CDR3 is TGCAGCGTCCTGGGGGTACCCTACGAGCAGTACTTC.

This rearrangement joins TRBV7-9 to TRBJ2-1; weak D call: TRBD2 (5 bases). Trimming took off 1 base at V and 7 bases at J, with 14 bases between the two ends. Germline assignment: CDR1 SEHNR and CDR2 FQNEAQ (reference sequence). This CDR3 spans 15 amino acids. The CDR3 DNA sequence: TGTGCCAGCAGCTTAGGCGGCGGGTCTAGGAATGAGCAGTTCTTC. Translation: CASSLGGGSRNEQFF.